A selection of T cell receptor beta chains follows, all from one sample in a study of persistence of HIV-infected CD4 T cells. Their recognized antigens are unknown. TCRdb keeps only in-frame clones here, not all; method: immunoSEQ multiplex PCR. Of fewer than 35,000 clones in the sample, roughly 71% were seen once. Specimen: CD4+ T cells sorted from PBMCs after approximately 18-hour stimulation, collected from a patient who received antiretroviral therapy. Receptor source: an adult man with HIV who was CMV-seropositive. CDR3s include the opening cysteine and the closing phenylalanine or tryptophan. A D gene is named only where the DNA matches it firmly.

>TRBV27|NA|19|TRBJ2-1
CASSTIYPIQGSPYNEQFF
>TRBV7-3|NA|16|TRBJ1-1
CASSLTFGGRDTEAFF
>TRBV28|TRBD2|16|TRBJ2-3
CASRRTSGGTTDTQYF
>TRBV7-3|TRBD1|16|TRBJ2-1
CASSSPGTGIYNEQFF
>TRBV5-6|NA|12|TRBJ1-1
CASSFWGTEAFF
>TRBV2|TRBD1|14|TRBJ2-1
CASRDRVSYNEQFF
>TRBV5-8|NA|16|TRBJ2-7
CASSFSPAGSPYEQYF
>TRBV18|NA|14|TRBJ1-1
CASSPRENRLEAFF
>TRBV18|NA|13|TRBJ2-3
CASSGAGTDTQYF
>TRBV24-1|TRBD2|18|TRBJ2-1
CATSDLAPTSGGYNEQFF
>TRBV7-2|NA|14|TRBJ2-7
CASSLDPQGHEQYF
>TRBV27|NA|15|TRBJ1-2
CASSSLTGLLGGYTF
>TRBV4-1|TRBD1|15|TRBJ1-5
CASSHGDRGLRPQHF
>TRBV4-1|TRBD1|14|TRBJ1-1
CAPRPGGGITEAFF
>TRBV19|NA|14|TRBJ1-1
CATVGGGFFTEAFF
>TRBV27|NA|16|TRBJ1-6
CASSLRGPGANSPLHF
>TRBV19|NA|13|TRBJ2-1
CASTLLQGGEQFF
>TRBV24-1|NA|15|TRBJ2-3
CATSETGSGTDTQYF
>TRBV29-1|NA|15|TRBJ2-1
CSSKSLQSSYNEQFF
>TRBV10-2|TRBD1|14|TRBJ1-1
CASSEQGEFTEAFF
>TRBV7-2|NA|15|TRBJ2-7
CASSSPLKGTYEQYF
>TRBV4-1|NA|15|TRBJ1-1
CASSQSSRVGVEAFF
>TRBV3-1/TRBV3-2|TRBD1|13|TRBJ1-5
CASSLTGGQPQHF
>TRBV24-1|NA|18|TRBJ2-6
CATSDPRVGSSGANVLTF
>TRBV3-1/TRBV3-2|NA|11|TRBJ2-5
CASSDRTRLNF
>TRBV18|TRBD1|16|TRBJ1-5
CASSPSGQGINQPQHF
>TRBV6-5|TRBD1|14|TRBJ1-2
CASSNDRVGYGYTF
>TRBV11-2|NA|15|TRBJ2-7
CASSLEGRGSYEQYF
>TRBV2|NA|15|TRBJ1-5
CASRPNGGSNQPQHF
>TRBV3-1/TRBV3-2|NA|14|TRBJ1-2
CASSQGATFYGYTF
>TRBV18|NA|14|TRBJ1-1
CASSPGQGNTEAFF
>TRBV5-1|NA|15|TRBJ1-3
CASTEAPGHGNTIYF
>TRBV11-3|NA|15|TRBJ2-3
CASSETSGAQDTQYF
>TRBV6-1|NA|14|TRBJ1-3
CASSEAVPGNTIYF
>TRBV27|NA|16|TRBJ1-6
CASSFGFPSGNSPLHF
>TRBV4-1|NA|15|TRBJ2-4
CASSPREFGKNIQYF
>TRBV19|NA|13|TRBJ1-2
CASTPDRRYGYTF
>TRBV5-1|NA|14|TRBJ1-1
CASRPDTVNTEAFF
>TRBV6-4|NA|9|TRBJ1-2
CASSDSGTF
>TRBV3-1/TRBV3-2|NA|15|TRBJ1-3
CASSQAQGAGNTIYF
>TRBV2|NA|15|TRBJ2-6
CASSPAALSANVLTF
>TRBV2|NA|12|TRBJ1-2
CASQGQSYGYTF
>TRBV7-6|NA|14|TRBJ2-7
CASSLDRASYEQYF
>TRBV6-5|TRBD1|15|TRBJ2-3
CASRDPSQGTDTQYF